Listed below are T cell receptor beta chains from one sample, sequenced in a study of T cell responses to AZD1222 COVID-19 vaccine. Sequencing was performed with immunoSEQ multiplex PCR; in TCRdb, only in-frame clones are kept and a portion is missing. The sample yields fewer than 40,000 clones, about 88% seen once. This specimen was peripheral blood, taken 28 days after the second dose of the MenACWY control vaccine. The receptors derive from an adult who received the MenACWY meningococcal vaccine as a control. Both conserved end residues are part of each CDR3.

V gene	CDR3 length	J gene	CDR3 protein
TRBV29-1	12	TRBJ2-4	CSVEGRKNIQYF
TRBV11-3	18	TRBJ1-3	CASSPPGERGHSGNTIYF
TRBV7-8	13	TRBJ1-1	CVEQTGSNTEAFF
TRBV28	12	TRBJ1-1	CASSPGEQEAFF
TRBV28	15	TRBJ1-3	CASSLVSRAGNTIYF
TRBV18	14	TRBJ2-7	CASSPEDILSEQYF
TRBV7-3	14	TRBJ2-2	CASSYDAGPGELFF
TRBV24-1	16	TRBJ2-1	CATSDPGRNSYNEQFF
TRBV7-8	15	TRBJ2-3	CASSLVNSRTDTQYF
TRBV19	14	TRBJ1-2	CASTDRRANYGYTF
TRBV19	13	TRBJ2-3	CASVQPPGDTQYF
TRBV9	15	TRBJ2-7	CASSISGGSSYEQYF
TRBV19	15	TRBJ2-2	CASTSDRGAYGELFF
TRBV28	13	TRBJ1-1	CASTLAATSYAFF
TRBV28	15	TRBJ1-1	CASSYGGGMNTEAFF
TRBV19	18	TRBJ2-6	CASSILRDRGAGANVLTF
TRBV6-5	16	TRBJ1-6	CASSYSGGRGGTPLHF
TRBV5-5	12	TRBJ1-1	CASSVINTEAFF
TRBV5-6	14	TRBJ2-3	CASSLEGPTDTQYF
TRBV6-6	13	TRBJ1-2	CASTPDLNYGYTF
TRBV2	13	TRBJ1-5	CASSSITDSPQHF
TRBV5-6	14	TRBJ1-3	CASSWRRGGNTIYF
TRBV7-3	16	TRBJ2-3	CASSLKGGGNTDTQYF
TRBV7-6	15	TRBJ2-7	CASSVTSGRVHEQYF
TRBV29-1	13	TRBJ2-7	CSVLGGSTYEQYF
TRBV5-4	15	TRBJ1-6	CASSLSGTPNSPLHF
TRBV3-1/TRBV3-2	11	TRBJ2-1	CASSLSDEQFF
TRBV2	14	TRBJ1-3	CASSGDREGNTIYF
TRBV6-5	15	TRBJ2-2	CASRNRGQRTGELFF
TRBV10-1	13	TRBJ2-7	CASSGTRKSEQYF
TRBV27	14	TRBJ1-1	CASEPGQENTEAFF
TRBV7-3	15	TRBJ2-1	CASSFPGSGNNEQFF
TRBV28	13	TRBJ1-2	CASIPTANYGYTF